This passage covers 19 T cell receptor beta chains from one sample sequenced in a study of T-cell memory formation after mild COVID-19. TCRdb re-called the 5' RACE reads with MiXCR, one entry per CDR3 protein. The sample has about 270,000 distinct CDR3 sequences, roughly 16% seen once; the top ten hold around 23%. Sequencing used PBMCs or a T cell subset sorted from them (not recorded which). These receptors came from a man aged 18 to 29 who had mild COVID-19 (a few samples of this study predate the infection). Cell type and time point are not known.

This clonotype showed up just a few times. Written as DNA, the CDR3 is TGCGCCAGCAGCTCCCCGGACAGGGGTTCCTACGAGCAGTACTTC. Amino acid sequence: CASSSPDRGSYEQYF. V is TRBV5-1 and J is TRBJ2-7; 9 bases fit TRBD1. The germline V gene encodes CDR1 SGHRS and CDR2 YFSETQ. With 3 bases clipped from V and 1 base from J, the junction kept 5 bases outside the gene matches. The CDR3 sequence is 15 residues long.

The table lists this clonotype with many counts. The chain combines TRBV7-9 with TRBJ2-3; D is uncertain. Trimming shortened V by 2 bases and J by 0 bases, and 12 bases separated the two germline ends. This CDR3 comprises 16 residues. Germline V CDR1 and CDR2: SEHNR, FQNEAQ (reference sequence). The CDR3 DNA sequence: TGTGCCAGCAGCTTAACGCGGCGGCAGAGCACAGATACGCAGTATTTT. This sequence encodes CASSLTRRQSTDTQYF.

The chain employs TRBV5-1 and TRBJ2-7; 9 bases are shared with TRBD1. V lost 4 bases and J lost 0; bases outside the gene matches: 5. CDR1 and CDR2 (germline): SGHRS, YFSETQ. The CDR3 is 15 amino acids. The CDR3 loop is CASSPRDRVSYEQYF. In DNA form, the CDR3 reads TGCGCCAGCAGCCCACGGGACAGGGTCTCCTACGAGCAGTACTTC.

This clonotype has only a few counts. CDR3 loop: CASSWGVRNEQFF. In nucleotides, the CDR3 is TGTGCCAGTAGCTGGGGGGTAAGAAATGAGCAGTTCTTC. The chain combines TRBV19 with TRBJ2-1; a weak D match, TRBD2 (6 bases). Germline V gene lookup returns CDR1 LNHDA and CDR2 SQIVND (reference sequence). Trimming removed 6 bases at V and 7 bases at J, with 13 bases between. The CDR3 contains 13 residues.

This clonotype has only a few counts. The chain is built from TRBV5-5 and TRBJ1-1; D not resolved. The germline V gene has CDR1 SGHKS and CDR2 YYEKEE (reference sequence). The CDR3 sequence is 14 residues long. The V end lost 2 bases, the J end lost 0 bases, and 8 bases lay between the germline ends. The CDR3 bases are TGTGCCAGCAGCTTTGCCCCCCTGAACACTGAAGCTTTCTTT. This codes for CASSFAPLNTEAFF.

This clonotype appeared many times. The chain recombines TRBV15 with TRBJ2-3, with D tentatively TRBD2 (6 bases). This CDR3 has 16 amino acids. The V end lost 2 bases, the J end lost 6 bases, and 18 bases lay between the germline ends. Germline CDR1 LNHNV, CDR2 YYDKDF (reference sequence). The chain's CDR3 is CATSRRRDLDADTQYF. DNA for the CDR3: TGTGCCACCAGCAGACGTAGGGACTTAGATGCGGATACGCAGTATTTT.

This clonotype was seen repeatedly, ten times or more. CDR3 in amino acids: CASSHGLAGPYEQYF. In DNA, the CDR3 is TGTGCCAGCAGCCACGGACTAGCGGGGCCCTACGAGCAGTACTTC. The V call is TRBV7-2, the J call TRBJ2-7, with TRBD2 identical over 12 bases. J was trimmed by 2 bases and V by 5 bases; bases with no gene match: 4. The germline V gene encodes CDR1 SGHTA and CDR2 FQGNSA. This CDR3 is 15 amino acids long.

V and J are TRBV4-2 and TRBJ2-3, with D possibly being TRBD1 or TRBD2 (6 bases each). The ends were cut back, 4 bases at V and 6 bases at J, with 20 bases in the middle. The CDR3 has 16 residues. The germline V gene encodes CDR1 LGHNA and CDR2 YNFKEQ. CDR3 coding DNA: TGTGCCAGCAGCCCCCTCGCGGGGCAAGGGGGGGATACGCAGTATTTT. Its protein product is CASSPLAGQGGDTQYF.

This clonotype was picked up a small number of times. V gene TRBV9 combines with J gene TRBJ2-1; 8 nucleotides line up with TRBD2. The CDR3 has 15 amino acids. Germline V CDR1 and CDR2: SGDLS, YYNGEE. Germline trimming cut 0 bases from V and 8 bases from J; bases unmatched to any gene: 7. The chain's CDR3 is CASSVGGGLADEQFF. As DNA, the CDR3 is TGTGCCAGCAGCGTAGGCGGGGGGCTGGCCGATGAGCAGTTCTTC. The full variable domain, rest sourced from reference TRBV9 and TRBJ2-1, is DSGVTQTPKHLITATGQRVTLRCSPRSGDLSVYWYQQSLDQGLQFLIQYYNGEERAKGNILERFSAQQFPDLHSELNLSSLELGDSALYFCASSVGGGLADEQFFGPGTRLTVL.

This chain joins TRBV7-9 and TRBJ1-1, with a tentative D call TRBD1 (5 bases). V was shortened by 5 bases and J by 4 bases, with 14 bases between the two germline ends. From germline, CDR1 is SEHNR and CDR2 FQNEAQ (reference sequence). This CDR3 has 14 residues. In DNA form, the CDR3 reads TGTGCCAGCAGCCCCCCGGTGGGGGGCACTGAAGCTTTCTTT. Translating it yields CASSPPVGGTEAFF.

V and J are TRBV7-6 and TRBJ2-7; 11 bases fit TRBD2. Germline trimming cut 5 bases from V and 7 bases from J; bases unmatched to any gene: 4. The V gene's germline CDR1 is SGHVS and CDR2 FNYEAQ. The CDR3 extends over 13 amino acids. CDR3 sequence: CASSPRLAGEQYF. Here the CDR3 DNA reads TGTGCCAGCAGCCCAAGACTAGCGGGAGAGCAGTACTTC.

This clonotype was detected many times. The gene calls are TRBV29-1 and TRBJ2-1; 12 bases map to TRBD2. J gave up 6 bases and V 5 bases, and 5 bases lay outside the gene matches. This CDR3 is built from 14 residues. Germline values: CDR1 SQVTM, CDR2 ANQGSEA. This CDR3 is CSVTLAGGPNEQFF. The CDR3 DNA sequence: TGCAGCGTTACCCTAGCGGGGGGGCCCAATGAGCAGTTCTTC.

A few counts support this clonotype. This rearrangement joins TRBV6-5 to TRBJ1-6; D is possibly TRBD1 (6 bases). Trimming took 7 bases from V and 11 from J, leaving 12 bases between them. The CDR3 sequence is 12 residues long. Germline values: CDR1 MNHEY, CDR2 SVGAGI. CDR3 in amino acids: CASTTGTTPLHF. CDR3 bases: TGTGCCAGCACAACAGGGACTACACCCCTCCACTTT.

This clonotype was observed a few times. The rearrangement links TRBV11-2 to TRBJ2-5; D perhaps matches TRBD2 (6 bases). The CDR3 totals 15 residues. The germline V gene encodes CDR1 SGHAT and CDR2 FQNNGV. The V gene lost 0 bases and the J gene lost 4 bases, with 12 bases spanning the gap. The CDR3 DNA reads as TGTGCCAGCAGCTTAGATGCGGGGTTCGGAGAGACCCAGTACTTC. Its translation is CASSLDAGFGETQYF.

The chain joins TRBV14 to TRBJ1-2, with 9 bases matching TRBD1. The CDR3 covers 15 residues. The V segment lost 4 bases and the J segment 4 bases; nucleotides outside the gene matches: 7. From germline, CDR1 is SGHDN and CDR2 FVKESK. The CDR3, as DNA: TGTGCCAGCAGCCTCCCGGGACAGGGAGTCTATGGCTACACCTTC. The encoded protein is CASSLPGQGVYGYTF.

The chain combines TRBV2 with TRBJ2-5; D unresolved. The CDR3 length is 10 residues. CDR1 is SNHLY, CDR2 FYNNEI, per germline. Trimming left V 6 bases short and J 4 bases short, with 3 bases between. The CDR3 DNA is TGTGCCAGCAGGATAGAGACCCAGTACTTC. Encoded protein: CASRIETQYF.

The chain links TRBV5-1 to TRBJ2-3; a weak D match, TRBD2 (5 bases). V lost 3 bases, J lost 2 bases, and 10 bases lay in between. The CDR3 extends over 14 amino acids. Germline assignment: CDR1 SGHRS and CDR2 YFSETQ. As DNA, the CDR3 is TGCGCCAGCAGCTCGACTACACACACAGATACGCAGTATTTT. It codes for CASSSTTHTDTQYF.

This chain links TRBV6-2 or TRBV6-3 with TRBJ2-6; the D is unclear. This CDR3 contains 15 residues. Trimming cost V 8 bases and J 1 base, with 12 bases left between them. Germline CDR1 and CDR2: MNHEY and SVGEGT. CDR3 sequence: CASLGRNSGANVLTF. The CDR3 bases are TGTGCCAGCTTGGGCAGGAATTCTGGGGCCAACGTCCTGACTTTC.

This clonotype has a handful of counts. The V call is TRBV20-1, the J call TRBJ2-1; a possible D gene is TRBD1 (6 bases). This CDR3 is 11 amino acids long. V shed 5 bases and J shed 8 bases, with 10 bases lying between them. Looked up from germline, CDR1 is DFQATT and CDR2 is SNEGSKA (reference sequence). DNA for the CDR3: TGCAGTGCTCTCACAGGGCATGAGCAGTTCTTC. Amino acid sequence: CSALTGHEQFF.